Detailed here is one T cell receptor beta chain. Its antigen remains unknown. Produced via immunoSEQ multiplex PCR; TCRdb's table is partial and in-frame only. Among fewer than 95,000 clones listed, roughly 91% were seen once. Germline values: CDR1 SEHNR, CDR2 FQNEAQ (reference sequence). The CDR3 has 15 residues. Germline trimming cut 5 bases from V and 1 base from J; bases unmatched to any gene: 4. The data originate from a study of T cells in localized non-small cell lung cancer. The study, taken as a whole, reports: Owing to sequencing of a solitary tumor region, heterogeneity cannot be discounted.

This sequence joins TRBV7-9 and TRBJ2-5, with TRBD2 identical over 10 bases. This sample comprised PBMCs, obtained before any cancer treatment. The receptor comes from a woman between 35 and 70 years old with stage II squamous cell lung carcinoma. The CDR3 spells CASSLLAGTQETQYF. The CDR3 nucleotides are TGTGCCAGCAGCCTACTAGCGGGGACCCAAGAGACCCAGTACTTC.